The 20 T cell receptor beta chains below come from one sample, sequenced in a study of molecular identifiers for immune sequencing clone quantification. TCRdb processed the PCR reads anew with MiXCR; each CDR3 protein has one entry. The profile shows about 640,000 distinct CDR3 sequences, just under 20% of them singletons. The sequencing input was naive CD8+ T cells from blood, with Jurkat cell RNA spiked in. Subset defined: FACS-sorted CD8+CD4-CCR7+CD45RA+ naive T cells. These TCRs come from a human donor in good health. Some libraries in this study had Jurkat cell RNA spiked in.

Notes on this clonotype: One end of the junction varies from germline; a read error may be responsible. J is TRBJ1-1 and V is TRBV27; D may be TRBD1 (5 bases). Germline V gene lookup returns CDR1 MNHEY and CDR2 SMNVEV (reference sequence). The CDR3 is 15 amino acids. DNA for the CDR3: TGTGCCAGCAGTATATCCGGGACGCACGACACTGAAGCTTTCTTT. It codes for CASSISGTHDTEAFF.

This clonotype has just a few counts. This chain connects TRBV25-1 to TRBJ2-1; D is possibly TRBD2 (6 bases). The CDR3 runs to 14 residues. V was shortened by 2 bases and J by 10 bases, with 15 bases between the two germline ends. Germline values: CDR1 MGHDK, CDR2 SYGVNS. The DNA of the CDR3 is TGTGCCAGCAGTGAAACCCCAGGAGGGGACGAGCAGTTCTTC. It codes for CASSETPGGDEQFF.

This clonotype has ten or more counts. The chain couples TRBV20-1 to TRBJ2-7, with D perhaps assigned TRBD1 or TRBD2 (5 bases each). This CDR3 is built from 18 residues. V dropped 0 bases and J dropped 3 bases, with 24 bases sitting between them. Germline V gene lookup returns CDR1 DFQATT and CDR2 SNEGSKA (reference sequence). The CDR3 DNA reads as TGCAGTGCTAGAGATCACCTCCAACGGGGCGCGTCCTACTACGAGCAGTACTTC. It translates to CSARDHLQRGASYYEQYF.

This clonotype was seen at least ten times. This sequence joins TRBV30 and TRBJ2-4; D gene unclear. Trimming pared 1 base from V and 2 bases from J, leaving 9 bases between. In germline, CDR1 is GTSNPN, CDR2 SVGIG (reference sequence). This CDR3 is built from 14 residues. CDR3 nucleotide sequence: TGTGCCTGGAGTGGCTGGGCAACCAAAAACATTCAGTACTTC. This codes for CAWSGWATKNIQYF. Using reference TRBV30 and TRBJ2-4 for the parts outside the CDR3, the full variable domain is SQTIHQWPATLVQPVGSPLSLECTVEGTSNPNLYWYRQAAGRGLQLLFYSVGIGQISSEVPQNLSASRPQDRQFILSSKKLLLSDSGFYLCAWSGWATKNIQYFGAGTRLSVL.

Points on this clonotype: A much larger clone sits a single nucleotide away, making a read error possible. V is TRBV12-3 or TRBV12-4 and J is TRBJ2-7; D unclear. V was cut by 1 base and J by 7 bases, with 14 bases left in between. This CDR3 is 14 amino acids long. CDR3 sequence (DNA): TGTGCCAGCAGTTTAGGAAGCGCTGGGGAAGAGCAGTACTTC. Residues: CASSLGSAGEEQYF.

This clonotype was counted at least ten times. V usage is TRBV19 and J usage is TRBJ1-6, with TRBD1 as a possible D gene (6 bases). The CDR3 has 13 residues. Trimming took off 10 bases at V and 9 bases at J, with 16 bases between the two ends. Germline CDR1 LNHDA, CDR2 SQIVND (reference sequence). The CDR3 DNA reads as TGTGCCACCACCGGGACACTCGGTTCACCCCTCCACTTT. Amino acids: CATTGTLGSPLHF.

This clonotype was seen repeatedly, ten times or more. The CDR3 spells CAIAGGSSYEQYF. In DNA form, the CDR3 reads TGTGCCATCGCCGGGGGATCATCCTACGAGCAGTACTTC. This chain connects TRBV10-3 to TRBJ2-7, with TRBD2 as a possible D gene (6 bases). Trimming cost V 8 bases and J 1 base, with 12 bases left between them. There are 13 residues in the CDR3. Germline values: CDR1 ENHRY, CDR2 SYGVKD.

The chain has TRBV7-8 and TRBJ1-5, with D possibly being TRBD1 (6 bases). The CDR3 contains 18 residues. Trimming pared 4 bases from V and 0 bases from J, leaving 19 bases between. From germline, CDR1 is SGHVS and CDR2 FQNEAQ. The CDR3 bases are TGTGCCAGCAGCTCAACCCGGACAGCAGGATATAGCAATCAGCCCCAGCATTTT. Its translation is CASSSTRTAGYSNQPQHF.

Comment on this clonotype: A read error may explain this, as a much larger clone is one base away. V gene TRBV29-1 combines with J gene TRBJ2-1, with TRBD2 matching 7 bases. The CDR3 covers 13 residues. The germline V gene has CDR1 SQVTM and CDR2 ANQGSEA. CDR3 region: CSVGRELAPVQLF. The CDR3 nucleotides are TGCAGCGTTGGGCGGGAGTTGGCCCCGGTGCAGCTCTTC.

To note about this clonotype: No conserved phenylalanine or tryptophan is present at the end of the CDR3, so a read error is the likely explanation. The J gene is TRBJ1-5, the V gene TRBV19; 7 positions agree with TRBD1. Germline V gene lookup returns CDR1 LNHDA and CDR2 SQIVND (reference sequence). The trim removed 6 bases at V and 4 bases at J, leaving 6 bases unmatched. This CDR3 contains 14 residues. The DNA for the CDR3 is TGTGCCAGTAGCATCTGGGACAGAAATCAGCCCCAGCATTCT. It encodes CASSIWDRNQPQHS.

This chain connects TRBV5-4 to TRBJ2-7; the match to TRBD2 covers 10 bases. CDR1 is SGHNT and CDR2 is YYREEE in the germline V gene (reference sequence). The junction had 9 bases not matched to a gene; V was cut back by 0 bases and J by 3 bases. The CDR3 spans 17 residues. The CDR3 bases are TGTGCCAGCAGCTTGGCTACAGTAGCGGGGGGAAACTACGAGCAGTACTTC. The encoded protein is CASSLATVAGGNYEQYF.

A remark on this clonotype: Possible read error: a much larger clone is one base away. This chain links TRBV4-3 with TRBJ2-1; D possibly corresponds to TRBD2 (6 bases). CDR3 length: 17 residues. V was clipped by 4 bases and J by 1 base, with 17 bases between them. The V gene's germline CDR1 is LGHNA and CDR2 YSLEER. CDR3 sequence reads: CASSRPSAGGSYNEQFF. CDR3 sequence (DNA): TGCGCCAGCAGCCGTCCTAGCGCGGGCGGGTCCTACAATGAGCAGTTCTTC.

This clonotype was detected ten times or more. The chain employs TRBV20-1 and TRBJ1-1; TRBD1 is a possible D gene (6 bases). The CDR3 length is 16 residues. Trimming pared 0 bases from V and 4 bases from J, leaving 18 bases between. Germline V CDR1 and CDR2: DFQATT, SNEGSKA (reference sequence). The CDR3 sequence: CSARDTPGGPSTEAFF. As DNA, the CDR3 is TGCAGTGCTAGAGATACCCCCGGGGGGCCCTCCACTGAAGCTTTCTTT.

As for this clonotype: A much larger clonotype is one base distant, so this may be a read error. The V gene is TRBV9, the J gene TRBJ2-2; D is undetermined. This CDR3 comprises 13 residues. Germline V gene data show CDR1 as SGDLS and CDR2 as YYNGEE. CDR3: CVSSVVTTGELFF. In DNA form, the CDR3 reads TGTGTCAGCAGCGTAGTTACCACCGGGGAGCTGTTTTTT.

This clonotype was seen a single time. A much larger clone lies one base from this, so it may be a read error. The genes are TRBV5-6 and TRBJ1-5; 7 bases are shared with TRBD1. CDR1 SGHDT and CDR2 YYEEEE come from the germline V gene. The CDR3 is 16 amino acids. The CDR3 DNA sequence: TGTGCCAGCAGCTTGGCGGGGGACAGCCAGAATCGGCCCCAGCATTTT. It yields the protein CASSLAGDSQNRPQHF.

The sample holds many counts of this clonotype. This rearrangement joins TRBV9 to TRBJ1-1; TRBD1 aligns across 12 bases. CDR1 SGDLS and CDR2 YYNGEE come from the germline V gene. This CDR3 is built from 14 residues. The trim removed 4 bases at V and 4 bases at J, leaving 2 bases unmatched. This chain's CDR3 is CASSMGQGATEAFF. The CDR3 DNA reads as TGTGCCAGCAGCATGGGACAGGGGGCCACTGAAGCTTTCTTT. Based on the CDR3 plus reference TRBV9 and TRBJ1-1, the full variable domain is DSGVTQTPKHLITATGQRVTLRCSPRSGDLSVYWYQQSLDQGLQFLIQYYNGEERAKGNILERFSAQQFPDLHSELNLSSLELGDSALYFCASSMGQGATEAFFGQGTRLTVV.

This clonotype was picked up a small number of times. This sequence joins TRBV25-1 and TRBJ2-5, with 7 bases that match TRBD1. Trimming removed 4 bases from V and 5 bases from J; junction bases left unmatched: 4. Germline CDR1 MGHDK, CDR2 SYGVNS. The CDR3 sequence is 13 residues long. CDR3 in amino acids: CASSVGGRETQYF. CDR3 nucleotides: TGTGCCAGCAGTGTAGGGGGCAGGGAGACCCAGTACTTC.

This clonotype was seen only a few times. This sequence joins TRBV19 and TRBJ1-5; tentative D call: TRBD1 (5 bases). The germline V and J ends were trimmed by 9 bases and 2 bases, with 14 bases remaining between them. The CDR3 contains 14 residues. Germline loops: CDR1 LNHDA, CDR2 SQIVND (reference sequence). This CDR3 is CASLGETGNQPQHF. DNA for the CDR3: TGTGCCAGCCTAGGGGAAACCGGCAATCAGCCCCAGCATTTT.

The sample holds many counts of this clonotype. This chain links TRBV10-3 with TRBJ1-5; D not certain. Germline values: CDR1 ENHRY, CDR2 SYGVKD. With 5 bases removed from V and 5 bases from J, the gap between germline ends came to 7 bases. This CDR3 is built from 12 residues. CDR3 residues: CAISTWDQPQHF. The CDR3 DNA sequence: TGTGCCATCAGTACCTGGGATCAGCCCCAGCATTTT.

This clonotype showed up just a few times. The V gene is TRBV4-3, the J gene TRBJ2-7; possibly TRBD1 or TRBD2 for D (5 bases each). V shed 0 bases and J shed 6 bases, with 18 bases lying between them. The CDR3 length is 16 residues. The germline gives CDR1 LGHNA, CDR2 YSLEER. In DNA, the CDR3 is TGCGCCAGCAGCCAAGATTACGGGACCACCGCCGGCGAGCAGTACTTC. Protein product: CASSQDYGTTAGEQYF.